The rows below give T cell receptor beta chains drawn from one sample of a study of blood T cell repertoires in COVID-19. Libraries were prepared by immunoSEQ multiplex PCR; TCRdb keeps only in-frame clonotypes and omits some of them. The table shows roughly 240,000 clones, with around 88% occurring only once. The sample comprised PBMCs or T cells enriched from blood (not recorded which). Receptors originate from a woman in her forties with acute COVID-19. The CDR3 runs from the conserved cysteine through the conserved F or W.

j_call,v_call,cdr3_aa
TRBJ1-1,TRBV27,CASSYQGLTEAFF
TRBJ2-7,TRBV27,CASSLGGSDYEQYF
TRBJ2-1,TRBV7-2,CASSAASGGLYNEQFF
TRBJ1-6,TRBV2,CASIHRADNSPLHF
TRBJ1-6,TRBV27,CASTDRGWGVYSPLHF
TRBJ2-1,TRBV11-3,CASSFLAGESRNEQFF
TRBJ1-1,TRBV10-3,CAISGDSSAFF
TRBJ1-4,TRBV5-1,CASSLRNSNEKLFF
TRBJ1-2,TRBV4-2,CASSPGTAGDSNYGYTF
TRBJ1-2,TRBV30,CAWRPTGYGYTF
TRBJ2-1,TRBV11-3,CASSFALSGRAYNEQFF
TRBJ1-1,TRBV30,CAWSTMGAGDTEAFF
TRBJ1-1,TRBV9,CASSIGLTGKDTEAFF
TRBJ1-2,TRBV27,CASSLDRSTYGYTF
TRBJ2-1,TRBV7-2,CASSLVAAKGINEQFF
TRBJ2-5,TRBV11-2,CASSRSGGRQETQYF
TRBJ1-5,TRBV27,CASSLTGGQPQHF
TRBJ2-2,TRBV18,CASSPLDRAGELFF
TRBJ1-2,TRBV9,CASSVAPQVRYGYTF
TRBJ2-5,TRBV10-3,CAISESEGIGETQYF
TRBJ2-7,TRBV3-1/TRBV3-2,CASRSGLAGSYEQYF
TRBJ2-2,TRBV6-1,CASSETAITGELFF
TRBJ2-3,TRBV5-1,CASSLTSGRTDTQYF